This T cell receptor beta chain stems from a study of CD8 T cells in cerebrospinal fluid in Alzheimer's disease. About the research overall: Clonal expansion of CSF T cells was measured with plate-based and droplet-based single-cell sequencing. Study-level findings and limits: The largest CSF clone was proportionally bigger in mild cognitive impairment or Alzheimer's disease than controls. EBV-specific clones were neither the most expanded nor enriched in Alzheimer's patients.

CDR3 length: 12 residues. Germline CDR1 and CDR2: LGHDT and YNNKEL (reference sequence). TCRdb reanalyzed the 10x single-cell sequencing reads and collapses them to one entry per CDR3 protein, without DNA. The sample totals 1,500 to 2,000 distinct CDR3 sequences; its top ten clones hold 6.2%. This clonotype is classed as medium-sized (0.01 to 0.1%) by frequency. Its specificity is not known. The receptor was derived from a human donor in good health. V is TRBV3-1 and J is TRBJ1-5. The sequencing input was cerebrospinal fluid. CDR3: CASPRLNQPQHF.